This passage covers 19 T cell receptor beta chains from one sample sequenced in a study of T-cell memory formation after mild COVID-19. MiXCR, applied by TCRdb to the 5' RACE reads, yields one record per CDR3 protein. The table has roughly 370,000 distinct CDR3 sequences, 15% to 20% seen once. Input material: PBMCs or a T cell subset sorted from them (not recorded which). The receptor set was obtained from a man aged 18 to 35 who had mild COVID-19 (a few samples of this study predate the infection). Cell type and time point are not known.

This chain connects TRBV12-3 or TRBV12-4 to TRBJ1-1; TRBD1 might be the D (6 bases). CDR3 size: 14 residues. Trimming took 4 bases from V and 4 from J, leaving 13 bases between them. CDR3: CASSYGGLGTEAFF. DNA of the CDR3: TGTGCCAGCAGTTATGGGGGGCTAGGCACTGAAGCTTTCTTT.

The chain is built from TRBV28 and TRBJ1-4; TRBD1 is a possible D gene (6 bases). V was trimmed by 5 bases and J by 4 bases, leaving 11 bases between them. The CDR3 covers 14 residues. Germline values: CDR1 MDHEN, CDR2 SYDVKM. The DNA for the CDR3 is TGTGCCAGCAGTGCCGGGACAAGTAATGAAAAACTGTTTTTT. Translated, it gives CASSAGTSNEKLFF.

In its sample, this clonotype was seen a few times. The rearrangement joins TRBV7-2 to TRBJ2-7; D remains ambiguous. CDR3 length: 12 residues. Germline CDR1 SGHTA, CDR2 FQGNSA. V dropped 3 bases and J dropped 7 bases, with 10 bases sitting between them. The CDR3 is CASSFTTREQYF. CDR3 DNA: TGTGCCAGCAGCTTCACGACTCGAGAGCAGTACTTC.

The chain is built from TRBV7-9 and TRBJ1-2, with D possibly matching TRBD1 (5 bases). Looked up from germline, CDR1 is SEHNR and CDR2 is FQNEAQ (reference sequence). The V gene lost 8 bases and the J gene lost 11 bases, with 12 bases spanning the gap. The CDR3 covers 10 residues. CDR3 nucleotide sequence: TGTGCCAGCGGGGACGGCCGATACACCTTC. This sequence encodes CASGDGRYTF.

This clonotype was observed a handful of times. The chain carries TRBV6-2 or TRBV6-3 and TRBJ1-1, with a possible D match to TRBD1 (6 bases). The CDR3 is made up of 15 amino acids. Germline V gives CDR1 MNHEY, CDR2 SVGEGT. V was cut by 0 bases and J by 1 base, with 9 bases left in between. The CDR3 region is CASSYSPTGNTEAFF. The DNA of the CDR3 is TGTGCCAGCAGTTACTCCCCGACAGGGAACACTGAAGCTTTCTTT.

The genes are TRBV4-1 and TRBJ1-5; no clear D gene. Germline V gene sequence: CDR1 MGHRA, CDR2 YSYEKL. The CDR3 is 14 amino acids. Trimming shortened V by 6 bases and J by 5 bases, and 14 bases separated the two germline ends. CDR3 amino acids: CASSRTPRDQPQHF. The DNA for the CDR3 is TGCGCCAGCAGTCGGACCCCCAGAGATCAGCCCCAGCATTTT.

V and J are TRBV7-2 and TRBJ2-5; no clear D gene. The CDR3 extends over 15 amino acids. Germline values: CDR1 SGHTA, CDR2 FQGNSA. Trimming pared 4 bases from V and 1 base from J, leaving 13 bases between. CDR3 residues: CASSSGPNPQETQYF. In DNA form, the CDR3 reads TGTGCCAGCAGCTCTGGTCCGAACCCCCAAGAGACCCAGTACTTC.

There are a few counts of this clonotype. The rearrangement uses TRBV24-1 and TRBJ2-1, with D maybe TRBD1 (6 bases). Germline assignment: CDR1 KGHDR and CDR2 SFDVKD. The CDR3 has 17 amino acids. Trimming stripped 3 bases from V and 3 bases from J, with 17 bases between. CDR3 sequence: CATSDVPRTENYNEQFF. CDR3 DNA: TGTGCCACCAGTGATGTGCCAAGGACAGAGAACTACAATGAGCAGTTCTTC.

The chain employs TRBV9 and TRBJ2-7, with a weak D call TRBD1 (5 bases). Germline assignment: CDR1 SGDLS and CDR2 YYNGEE. The CDR3 runs 14 residues. Trimming shortened V by 0 bases and J by 6 bases, and 13 bases separated the two germline ends. The CDR3 DNA sequence: TGTGCCAGCAGCGTAGGTGGGGCCCTTTCCGAGCAGTACTTC. Amino acids: CASSVGGALSEQYF.

The V gene is TRBV14, the J gene TRBJ2-7; D is perhaps TRBD1 (6 bases). V shed 3 bases and J shed 3 bases, with 33 bases lying between them. The CDR3 totals 21 residues. CDR1 and CDR2 (germline): SGHDN, FVKESK. The CDR3 loop is CASSQRPTAGDPRGSLYEQYF. DNA for the CDR3: TGTGCCAGCAGCCAGAGGCCTACGGCAGGGGACCCTCGTGGCTCTCTCTACGAGCAGTACTTC.

The genes are TRBV7-2 and TRBJ2-3, with 11 bases identical to TRBD2. From germline, CDR1 is SGHTA and CDR2 FQGNSA. CDR3 length: 17 residues. Trimming removed 0 bases from V and 2 bases from J; junction bases left unmatched: 4. The CDR3 loop reads CASSLAGTSGYTDTQYF. Here the CDR3 DNA reads TGTGCCAGCAGCTTAGCGGGGACTAGCGGCTACACAGATACGCAGTATTTT.

This clonotype was seen only a few times. The DNA of the CDR3 is TGTGCCAGCAGGGACTATCCTTACAATGAGCAGTTCTTC. Protein sequence: CASRDYPYNEQFF. The rearrangement joins TRBV27 to TRBJ2-1; a weak D match, TRBD2 (6 bases). CDR1 is MNHEY and CDR2 is SMNVEV in the germline V gene (reference sequence). V was cut by 6 bases and J by 4 bases, with 10 bases left in between. The CDR3 is made up of 13 amino acids.

J is TRBJ2-5 and V is TRBV6-2 or TRBV6-3; D possibly corresponds to TRBD2 (6 bases). Germline loops: CDR1 MNHEY, CDR2 SVGEGT. Trimming shortened V by 5 bases and J by 1 base, and 23 bases separated the two germline ends. The CDR3 covers 18 residues. CDR3: CASSDDGTGVGLQETQYF. CDR3 DNA sequence: TGTGCCAGCAGTGACGACGGGACGGGGGTAGGTCTCCAAGAGACCCAGTACTTC.

Many counts were recorded for this clonotype. The V gene is TRBV5-1, the J gene TRBJ2-3; 8 nucleotides agree with TRBD2. V was pared by 0 bases and J by 4 bases, with 10 bases of the junction left unmatched. Germline V gene data show CDR1 as SGHRS and CDR2 as YFSETQ. The CDR3 extends over 17 amino acids. The CDR3 DNA sequence: TGCGCCAGCAGCTTGGCAGGGGTAGCGGGGTCTCCAGATACGCAGTATTTT. The encoded protein is CASSLAGVAGSPDTQYF.

V gene TRBV18 combines with J gene TRBJ2-3; D call uncertain. V dropped 5 bases and J dropped 5 bases, with 11 bases sitting between them. Per the germline V gene, CDR1 is KGHSH and CDR2 is LQKENI. This CDR3 contains 13 residues. In nucleotides, the CDR3 is TGTGCCAGCTCATCCGGACCGGGAGATACGCAGTATTTT. This encodes CASSSGPGDTQYF. Full variable domain (rest looked up from reference TRBV18 and TRBJ2-3): NAGVMQNPRHLVRRRGQEARLRCSPMKGHSHVYWYRQLPEEGLKFMVYLQKENIIDESGMPKERFSAEFPKEGPSILRIQQVVRGDSAAYFCASSSGPGDTQYFGPGTRLTVL.

The rearrangement joins TRBV12-3 or TRBV12-4 to TRBJ1-6, with D hard to call. Trimming took 3 bases from V and 0 from J, leaving 9 bases between them. The CDR3 is 16 residues long. The CDR3 DNA is TGTGCCAGCAGTTTTTCGGGGAGCTCCTATAATTCACCCCTCCACTTT. Protein product: CASSFSGSSYNSPLHF.

The chain couples TRBV20-1 to TRBJ1-1, with D possibly being TRBD1 (5 bases). V lost 1 base, J lost 0 bases, and 9 bases lay in between. The CDR3 is made up of 14 amino acids. Looked up from germline, CDR1 is DFQATT and CDR2 is SNEGSKA (reference sequence). In DNA, the CDR3 is TGCAGTGCTAGAGCGGCAGGGCTGAACACTGAAGCTTTCTTT. This codes for CSARAAGLNTEAFF.

There are a few counts of this clonotype. The chain links TRBV12-3 or TRBV12-4 to TRBJ1-2; the D gene is possibly TRBD1 (5 bases). V was trimmed by 6 bases and J by 6 bases, leaving 14 bases between them. The CDR3 consists of 13 residues. Here the CDR3 DNA reads TGTGCCAGCAGACCGGGACTACTCAATGGCTACACCTTC. It is translated as CASRPGLLNGYTF.

This clonotype showed up just a few times. J is TRBJ2-7 and V is TRBV21-1; the D segment call TRBD1 is taken from the table without a DNA check. TRBV21-1 is listed as a pseudogene. The CDR3 spans 17 residues. The CDR3 coding sequence is TGTGCCAGCAGCAAAATTGCGGGGCTTCGATCCCCCTACGAGCAGTACGTC. Translated, it gives CASSKIAGLRSPYEQYV.